One sample yielded the 3 T cell receptor beta chains listed below, sequenced in a study of naive and memory T cell subsets. Both TRBC1 and TRBC2 were covered by a beta constant-region primer of two equimolar oligonucleotides. MiXCR, applied by TCRdb to the UMI-ligation and nested PCR reads, yields one record per CDR3 protein. The table includes about 21,000 distinct CDR3 sequences, approximately 11% detected once. Sequenced: central memory CD8+ T cells from blood. The receptors come from a human donor in good health.

The genes are TRBV19 and TRBJ1-4, with unresolved D. Germline CDR1 LNHDA, CDR2 SQIVND (reference sequence). Trimming pared 6 bases from V and 5 bases from J, leaving 7 bases between. The CDR3 runs to 12 residues. The CDR3 coding sequence is TGTGCCAGTAGGAGGGTCAATGAAAAACTGTTTTTT. It yields the protein CASRRVNEKLFF. The entire variable domain, with the rest obtained from reference TRBV19 and TRBJ1-4, is as follows: DGGITQSPKYLFRKEGQNVTLSCEQNLNHDAMYWYRQDPGQGLRLIYYSQIVNDFQKGDIAEGYSVSREKKESFPLTVTSAQKNPTAFYLCASRRVNEKLFFGSGTQLSVL.

This chain uses TRBV14 with TRBJ2-2, with 8 bases aligning to TRBD2. CDR3 size: 16 residues. In germline, CDR1 is SGHDN, CDR2 FVKESK. The junction had 9 bases not matched to a gene; V was cut back by 4 bases and J by 5 bases. In DNA form, the CDR3 reads TGTGCCAGCAGCCGGGCCGGGACTAGATTTACCGGGGAGCTGTTTTTT. This codes for CASSRAGTRFTGELFF. Full variable domain (rest looked up from reference TRBV14 and TRBJ2-2): EAGVTQFPSHSVIEKGQTVTLRCDPISGHDNLYWYRRVMGKEIKFLLHFVKESKQDESGMPNNRFLAERTGGTYSTLKVQPAELEDSGVYFCASSRAGTRFTGELFFGEGSRLTVL.

This clonotype was observed many times. The chain employs TRBV20-1 and TRBJ2-7, with D possibly TRBD1 on 6 matching bases. CDR3 length equals 14 residues. Between the trimmed V and J ends, which lost 6 bases and 3 bases, there was a span of 18 bases. Per the germline V gene, CDR1 is DFQATT and CDR2 is SNEGSKA (reference sequence). The CDR3 sequence: CSAGQRGWGYEQYF. The CDR3 DNA reads TGCAGTGCGGGACAAAGGGGTTGGGGCTACGAGCAGTACTTC.